These T cell receptor beta chains were read from a single sample in a study of blood T cell repertoires in COVID-19. TCRdb's copy holds only in-frame clones and misses some; the assay was immunoSEQ multiplex PCR. The sample has 200,000 to 300,000 clones, 80% to 95% seen once. Sequenced input: peripheral blood. The origin of the receptors is a man aged 25-45 years with COVID-19, enrolled during active disease. CDR3s include the opening cysteine and the closing phenylalanine or tryptophan. The D gene is left open where the match is weak. Clone sizes are given selectively: once, few, many, or a class where the clone is expanded.

size,J,D,V,CDR3,DNA
few,TRBJ2-7,TRBD1,TRBV5-4,CASSWTGGYEQYF,TGTGCCAGCAGCTGGACAGGCGGCTACGAGCAGTACTTC
-,TRBJ1-1,-,TRBV6-6,CASSGGRGNTEAFF,TGTGCCAGCAGCGGGGGGAGGGGGAACACTGAAGCTTTCTTT
few,TRBJ1-2,-,TRBV5-6,CASSLSWASYGYTF,TGTGCCAGCAGCCTCAGTTGGGCGAGCTATGGCTACACCTTC
-,TRBJ1-1,TRBD1,TRBV5-1,CASSLTGEVEAFF,TGCGCCAGCAGCCTTACAGGGGAGGTAGAAGCTTTCTTT
-,TRBJ1-2,-,TRBV5-5,CASSLAQGTSNYGYTF,TGTGCCAGCAGCTTGGCTCAGGGGACCTCTAACTATGGCTACACCTTC
-,TRBJ2-7,TRBD1,TRBV5-4,CASSSTPGQSYEQYF,TGTGCCAGCAGCTCCACGCCGGGACAGTCCTACGAGCAGTACTTC
-,TRBJ2-1,-,TRBV5-4,CASSPSVGATYNEQFF,TGTGCCAGCAGCCCGAGTGTTGGGGCTACGTACAATGAGCAGTTCTTC
-,TRBJ2-7,TRBD2,TRBV4-1,CASGGTSGYEQYF,TGCGCCAGCGGAGGGACTAGCGGCTACGAGCAGTACTTC
-,TRBJ1-4,TRBD1,TRBV5-1,CASSTGTGGSNEKLFF,TGCGCCAGCAGCACCGGGACAGGGGGGTCTAATGAAAAACTGTTTTTT
-,TRBJ1-4,TRBD1,TRBV13,CASSIEGDRAGKLFF,TGTGCCAGCAGTATAGAGGGGGACAGAGCGGGAAAACTGTTTTTT
-,TRBJ1-2,TRBD1,TRBV10-3,CAISEKGQGGYGYTF,TGTGCCATCAGTGAGAAGGGACAGGGCGGCTATGGCTACACCTTC
-,TRBJ1-5,-,TRBV6-1,CASSEHGQGNNQPQHF,TGTGCCAGCAGTGAACATGGGCAGGGGAACAATCAGCCCCAGCATTTT
-,TRBJ2-1,-,TRBV7-7,CASSPPGGSYNEQFF,TGTGCCAGCAGCCCCCCCGGGGGCTCCTACAATGAGCAGTTCTTC
-,TRBJ1-3,-,TRBV18,CASSPPTGLSGNTIYF,TGTGCCAGCTCACCACCGACAGGCCTCTCTGGAAACACCATATATTTT
-,TRBJ1-4,-,TRBV28,CASRLGITGKLFF,TGTGCCAGCAGACTAGGTATTACCGGAAAACTGTTTTTT
-,TRBJ2-3,TRBD2,TRBV5-1,CASSPLAGGATDTQYF,TGCGCCAGCAGCCCTTTAGCGGGGGGGGCGACAGATACGCAGTATTTT
-,TRBJ2-7,TRBD1,TRBV18,CASSPGTGTYEQYF,TGTGCCAGCTCACCAGGGACAGGTACCTACGAGCAGTACTTC
once,TRBJ1-1,-,TRBV9,CASSVRQNTEAFF,TGTGCCAGCAGCGTGAGACAGAACACTGAAGCTTTCTTT
-,TRBJ1-1,-,TRBV28,CASSLVQGIAFF,TGTGCCAGCAGTTTAGTTCAGGGGATCGCTTTCTTT
-,TRBJ2-1,TRBD1,TRBV19,CASSLGQGEQFF,TGTGCCAGTAGTCTTGGACAGGGTGAGCAGTTCTTC
-,TRBJ2-6,-,TRBV18,CASSPAISGANVLTF,TGTGCCAGCTCACCCGCGATTTCTGGGGCCAACGTCCTGACTTTC
-,TRBJ1-1,-,TRBV18,CASSPEATEAFF,TGTGCCAGCTCACCAGAGGCCACTGAAGCTTTCTTT
once,TRBJ1-6,-,TRBV5-6,CASSSGLTAPLHF,TGTGCCAGCAGCTCTGGACTGACGGCACCCCTCCACTTT
-,TRBJ2-7,-,TRBV11-2,CASSLAGPGAYEQYF,TGTGCCAGCAGCTTAGCCGGGCCAGGGGCCTACGAGCAGTACTTC
once,TRBJ2-1,TRBD2,TRBV5-1,CASSQLTSGDNEQFF,TGCGCCAGCTCCCAATTGACTAGCGGGGACAATGAGCAGTTCTTC